This T cell receptor beta chain was found in a study of T cell responses to AZD1222 COVID-19 vaccine. This clone came up a few times. The CDR3 length is 15 residues. TCRdb keeps only in-frame clones here, not all; method: immunoSEQ multiplex PCR. The sample has fewer than 150,000 clones; 87% are singletons. This material consisted of peripheral blood, taken on day 0 of AZD1222 vaccination. The V gene is TRBV1, the J gene TRBJ1-5; TRBD1, the table's D call, was not compared with the DNA. TRBV1 is designated a pseudogene. The clonotype comes from an adult in good health. As DNA, the CDR3 is TGCACCAGCACCGCGCGAGCTCCAGGGGCCCAGCCCCAGCATTTT. Protein product: CTSTARAPGAQPQHF.